This T cell receptor (beta chain) was sequenced during a study of identical twins. This clonotype showed up just a few times. Losses at the gene ends were 7 bases for V and 6 bases for J; bases not matched to a gene: 4. The germline gives CDR1 MNHEY, CDR2 SMNVEV (reference sequence). The CDR3 loop spans 14 amino acids. TCRdb re-called the 5' RACE reads through MiXCR, storing one row per CDR3 protein. The table records a few hundred thousand distinct CDR3 sequences, about 18% of them present only once. The rearrangement joins TRBV27 to TRBJ2-2, with 11 bases matching TRBD1. The sequence was obtained from a man aged 45-65 years in good health. Sequencing was carried out using naive T cells sorted from blood. The CDR3 region has the DNA TGTGCCAGCACTCAGGACAGGGGGCCCGGGGAGCTGTTTTTT. Translating it yields CASTQDRGPGELFF.